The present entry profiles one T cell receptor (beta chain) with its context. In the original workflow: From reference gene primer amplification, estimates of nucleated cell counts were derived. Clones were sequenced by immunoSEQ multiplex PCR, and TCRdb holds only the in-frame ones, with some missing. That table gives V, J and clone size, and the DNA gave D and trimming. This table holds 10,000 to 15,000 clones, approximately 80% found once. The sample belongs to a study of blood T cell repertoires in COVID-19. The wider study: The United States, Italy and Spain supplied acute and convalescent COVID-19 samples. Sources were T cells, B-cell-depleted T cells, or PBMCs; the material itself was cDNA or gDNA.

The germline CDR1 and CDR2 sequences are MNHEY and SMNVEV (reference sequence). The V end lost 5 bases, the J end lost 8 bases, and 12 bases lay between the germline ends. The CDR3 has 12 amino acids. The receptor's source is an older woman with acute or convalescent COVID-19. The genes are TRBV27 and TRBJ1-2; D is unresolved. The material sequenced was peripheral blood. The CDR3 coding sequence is TGTGCCAGCAGTGGCAGGCCGGGAGGCTACACCTTC. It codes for CASSGRPGGYTF.